At least ten counts were recorded for the clone carrying this T cell receptor beta chain. What was amplified from RNA transcripts were TCR beta CDR3 regions. Using the HTBI primer set, a first-round RT-PCR was run on the TCR CDR3. One entry per CDR3 protein, called by TCRdb with MiXCR from the multiplex PCR reads. The table has more than 350,000 distinct CDR3 sequences, 15% seen once. Out of around 10 ml of fresh peripheral blood came the PBMCs. J gave up 4 bases and V 9 bases, and 7 bases lay outside the gene matches. The CDR3 covers 13 residues. Germline V CDR1 and CDR2: LGHDT, YNNKEL (reference sequence). These data belong to a study of T cells in Graves' hyperthyroidism and ophthalmopathy.

The sample taken for sequencing was blood. This chain connects TRBV3-1 to TRBJ2-7; 9 bases are shared with TRBD2. This clonotype was sampled from a woman aged 60-75 years with Graves' ophthalmopathy. The CDR3 DNA follows: TGTGCCAGGGAAGCGGGAGGATCTTACGAGCAGTACTTC. Its protein is CAREAGGSYEQYF.